This T cell receptor (beta chain) was sequenced for a study of regulatory T cells in long-lasting Graves disease. Details on this clonotype: As yet, its antigen is unknown.

Time point reported: newly diagnosed GD, antithyroid drugs for less than 3 months. PBMC RNA was the source of the TCR library. Researchers made TCR beta libraries by using iRepertoire HTBI primers and running Arm-PCR on CDR3 regions. TCRdb processed the multiplex PCR reads anew with MiXCR; each CDR3 protein has one entry. In the table there are hundreds of thousands of distinct CDR3 sequences, 15% to 20% of which are singletons. Whole-study findings and limits: Examination was confined to peripheral blood, excluding thyroid tissue.

Trimming pared 1 base from V and 4 bases from J, leaving 8 bases between. Germline CDR1 and CDR2: LGHDT and YNNKEL (reference sequence). The CDR3 runs to 13 residues. Another study also made use of these data, one on T cells in Graves' hyperthyroidism and ophthalmopathy. From that paper: The TCR CDR3 first-round RT-PCR relied on the HTBI primer set. Most thyroid clonotypes expanded above 0.001 appeared in blood too. Ophthalmopathy was separated from stable hyperthyroidism by a 13 V-J model.

The chain combines TRBV3-1 with TRBJ2-7; D unresolved. The receptor comes from a woman between 25 and 40 years old with Graves disease. The sample in question was peripheral blood mononuclear cells (PBMCs), obtained at new diagnosis, from a patient treated with antithyroid drugs. The chain's CDR3 is CASSQAGRYEQYF. CDR3 in DNA: TGTGCCAGCAGCCAAGCGGGCCGGTACGAGCAGTACTTC.